One sample yielded the 8 T cell receptor beta chains listed below, sequenced in a study of T cell clonality in common variable immunodeficiency. General study findings and limits: Common variable immunodeficiency TCR beta sequences reportedly had fewer deletions and N-nucleotide insertions.

Their specific antigens are unknown. Profiling relied on immunoSEQ multiplex PCR, and the TCRdb table lists in-frame clones only, not all of them. Recorded here are approximately 20,000 clones, none singletons. Specimen: peripheral blood mononuclear cells. These receptors originate from a human donor with common variable immunodeficiency.

At least ten counts were recorded for this clone. The read finishes 3 residues shy of the CDR3 end, and the germline J gene is used to complete it. The V gene is TRBV20-1, the J gene TRBJ2-1, with 11 bases matching TRBD2. The V segment lost 5 bases and the J segment 0 bases; nucleotides outside the gene matches: 3. CDR1 is DFQATT, CDR2 SNEGSKA, per germline (reference sequence). There are 15 residues in the CDR3. The CDR3 sequence is CSAGTSGNSYNEQFF. The part of the CDR3 DNA that was read is TGCAGTGCTGGGACTAGCGGCAACTCCTACAATGAG.

This clone was picked up many times. Read coverage stops 3 residues before the CDR3 terminus; the germline J gene supplies the remainder. This chain uses TRBV12-3 or TRBV12-4 with TRBJ2-1; the D gene is possibly TRBD1 (5 bases). V was shortened by 4 bases and J by 4 bases, with 14 bases between the two germline ends. The CDR3 has 15 amino acids. Here the CDR3 reads CASSSGARIYNEQFF. Incomplete CDR3 DNA: TGTGCCAGCAGTTCTGGGGCTAGAATATACAATGAG.

This clone has more than one count but fewer than ten. The CDR3 end lies 3 residues beyond the end of the read and is filled in from the germline J gene. The V and J genes are TRBV20-1 and TRBJ2-1; 9 bases align to TRBD1. This CDR3 contains 14 residues. Germline lookup yields CDR1 DFQATT and CDR2 SNEGSKA (reference sequence). J gave up 6 bases and V 1 base, and 4 bases lay outside the gene matches. The CDR3 bases that were read are TGCAGTGCTAGAGCGGGACAGGGAGGCAATGAG. Protein sequence: CSARAGQGGNE. The CDR3 in its entirety is CSARAGQGGNEQFF.

This clone was counted many times. The read gets to within 3 residues of the CDR3 end, and the germline J gene fills in the rest. This chain links TRBV30 with TRBJ2-1; 12 nucleotides agree with TRBD2. Germline V gene data show CDR1 as GTSNPN and CDR2 as SVGIG (reference sequence). Trimming took 5 bases from V and 8 from J; bases not matched to a gene: 7. CDR3 length: 14 amino acids. CDR3 DNA, as far as it was read: TGTGCCTGGCGGACTAGCGGGACGGGGTATGAG. Translation gives CAWRTSGTGYE. The whole CDR3 sequence reads CAWRTSGTGYEQFF. Looking up the rest from reference TRBV30 and TRBJ2-1 gives the full variable domain: SQTIHQWPATLVQPVGSPLSLECTVEGTSNPNLYWYRQAAGRGLQLLFYSVGIGQISSEVPQNLSASRPQDRQFILSSKKLLLSDSGFYLCAWRTSGTGYEQFFGPGTRLTVL.

This clone has ten or more counts. With the read ending 3 residues before the CDR3 end, the germline J gene is used to fill in that end. The chain is built from TRBV5-4 and TRBJ1-1; no definite D call. CDR1 and CDR2 from the germline V gene are SGHNT and YYREEE (reference sequence). This CDR3 contains 14 residues. V dropped 5 bases and J dropped 1 base, with 12 bases sitting between them. The chain's CDR3 is CASRTGEGNTEAFF. Partial CDR3 DNA: TGTGCCAGCAGGACCGGGGAGGGGAACACTGAA. The variable domain in full, completed from reference TRBV5-4 and TRBJ1-1, reads ETGVTQSPTHLIKTRGQQVTLRCSSQSGHNTVSWYQQALGQGPQFIFQYYREEENGRGNFPPRFSGLQFPNYSSELNVNALELDDSALYLCASRTGEGNTEAFFGQGTRLTVV.

The sample holds many counts of this clone. The read ends 3 residues early relative to the CDR3; the germline J gene fills the gap. This chain links TRBV7-6 with TRBJ2-7; 10 nucleotides match TRBD2. The CDR3 extends over 14 amino acids. CDR1 and CDR2 from the germline V gene are SGHVS and FNYEAQ. V shed 0 bases, J shed 5 bases, and the junction held 1 base outside the gene matches. The sequenced CDR3 bases are TGTGCCAGCAGCTTAGCCCTAGCGGGGGACGAG. Its protein is CASSLALAGDE. The whole CDR3 protein reads CASSLALAGDEQYF.

This clone was seen repeatedly, ten times or more. The read stops 3 residues short of the end of the CDR3; the missing end is completed from the germline J gene. This chain connects TRBV5-4 to TRBJ1-2, with D possibly matching TRBD1 (5 bases). V lost 4 bases, J lost 5 bases, and 15 bases lay in between. CDR3 length: 14 amino acids. Germline CDR1 and CDR2: SGHNT and YYREEE (reference sequence). Here the CDR3 reads CASSPAGRVYGYTF. Incomplete CDR3 DNA: TGTGCCAGCAGCCCGGCAGGGAGGGTGTATGGC.

This clone was counted many times. The sequenced CDR3 bases are TGCAGTGCCGTGGGGCTCGACGACCGAGAGACC. This sequence encodes CSAVGLDDRET. The entire CDR3 protein is CSAVGLDDRETQYF. The V call is TRBV20-1, the J call TRBJ2-5; D may be TRBD1 (5 bases). The read ends 3 residues early relative to the CDR3; the germline J gene fills the gap. The CDR3 is 14 amino acids. V lost 6 bases and J lost 4, with 18 bases in between. Per the germline V gene, CDR1 is DFQATT and CDR2 is SNEGSKA (reference sequence).